This TCR beta chain was sequenced in a study of control samples from healthy donors and cancer patients. This table comes from immunoSEQ multiplex PCR, and its TCRdb copy is limited to in-frame clones, with some not included. Counted here are around 6,100 clones, over 60% occurring once; the ten biggest clones make up 7.3%. The receptor's source is a male donor with melanoma. Sequenced sample: formalin-fixed, paraffin-embedded tissue.

The CDR3: CASSSPQGRGGKQYF. The CDR3 region has the DNA TGTGCCAGCAGCTCGCCGCAGGGCCGCGGGGGAAAGCAGTACTTC. The V gene is TRBV5-4, the J gene TRBJ2-7; TRBD2 matches 7 bases. The germline CDR1 and CDR2 sequences are SGHNT and YYREEE (reference sequence). CDR3 size: 15 residues. Trimming cost V 3 bases and J 8 bases; bases outside gene matches: 14.